Listed here are 17 T cell receptor beta chains from one sample, sequenced in a study of blood T cell repertoires in COVID-19. The method was immunoSEQ multiplex PCR; TCRdb's version includes in-frame clones alone and lacks a portion of them. The repertoire holds 100,000 to 150,000 clones, with 65% to 85% as singletons. Input material: peripheral blood. Receptors originate from a woman aged 80 or over with acute or convalescent COVID-19.

The chain carries TRBV5-6 and TRBJ1-4, with D perhaps matching TRBD1 (6 bases). CDR3 size: 15 residues. V was shortened by 0 bases and J by 4 bases, with 10 bases between the two germline ends. CDR1 is SGHDT and CDR2 is YYEEEE in the germline V gene. Here the CDR3 reads CASSLDRVVNEKLFF. The CDR3 region has the DNA TGTGCCAGCAGCTTGGACAGGGTGGTTAATGAAAAACTGTTTTTT.

This rearrangement joins TRBV3-1 (or the pseudogene TRBV3-2) to TRBJ2-7; TRBD2 is a possible D gene (6 bases). Germline V gives CDR1 LGHDT, CDR2 YNNKEL (reference sequence). The V end was cut by 4 bases, the J end by 4 bases, with 17 bases between. This CDR3 is built from 15 residues. The CDR3 sequence is CASSPLLAGTYEQYF. The CDR3 DNA is TGTGCCAGCAGCCCCCTTCTCGCGGGAACGTACGAGCAGTACTTC.

The chain employs TRBV12-3 or TRBV12-4 and TRBJ2-5; D not resolved. Trimming removed 7 bases at V and 0 bases at J, with 9 bases between. CDR3 length: 13 residues. The CDR3 loop reads CASTDTYQETQYF. The CDR3 DNA reads TGTGCCAGCACCGATACTTACCAAGAGACCCAGTACTTC.

The chain joins TRBV5-1 to TRBJ2-3; TRBD2 matches at 14 bases. The CDR3 is 17 residues long. Germline trimming cut 0 bases from V and 5 bases from J; bases unmatched to any gene: 5. Germline assignment: CDR1 SGHRS and CDR2 YFSETQ. CDR3 loop: CASSLELGLAGVDTQYF. DNA for the CDR3: TGCGCCAGCAGCTTGGAATTGGGACTAGCGGGAGTAGATACGCAGTATTTT.

The chain joins TRBV7-8 to TRBJ2-1, with D tentatively TRBD2 (6 bases). The CDR3 is 16 residues long. Trimming took off 0 bases at V and 7 bases at J, with 16 bases between the two ends. Germline V gene data show CDR1 as SGHVS and CDR2 as FQNEAQ. CDR3 sequence (DNA): TGTGCCAGCAGCTTAGCGGGGACTGCCTTCGTGAATGAGCAGTTCTTC. Translating gives CASSLAGTAFVNEQFF. Variable domain in full (rest from reference TRBV7-8 and TRBJ2-1): GAGVSQSPRYKVAKRGQDVALRCDPISGHVSLFWYQQALGQGPEFLTYFQNEAQLDKSGLPSDRFFAERPEGSVSTLKIQRTQQEDSAVYLCASSLAGTAFVNEQFFGPGTRLTVL.

This clone was observed a single time. The chain uses TRBV6-4 and TRBJ2-2; perhaps TRBD2 as D (7 bases). CDR1 MRHNA and CDR2 SNTAGT come from the germline V gene. The CDR3 is made up of 13 amino acids. V dropped 5 bases and J dropped 7 bases, with 11 bases sitting between them. CDR3 nucleotides: TGTGCCAGCAGTAACGGGGGGCACGGGGAGCTGTTTTTT. This codes for CASSNGGHGELFF.

The rearrangement links TRBV4-3 to TRBJ1-1, with D perhaps matching TRBD1 (5 bases). V lost 0 bases and J lost 2, with 16 bases in between. This CDR3 is 17 amino acids long. CDR1 and CDR2 from the germline V gene are LGHNA and YSLEER. The CDR3 protein is CASSQEPLGGANTEAFF. For the CDR3, the DNA is TGCGCCAGCAGCCAAGAACCCCTCGGAGGGGCAAACACTGAAGCTTTCTTT.

V and J are TRBV7-2 and TRBJ2-7; tentative D call: TRBD2 (6 bases). V was shortened by 5 bases and J by 2 bases, with 13 bases between the two germline ends. Germline V lookup: CDR1 SGHTA, CDR2 FQGNSA. The CDR3 is 14 amino acids. CDR3 sequence (DNA): TGTGCCAGCAGCGGGCCGACTAGAACCTACGAGCAGTACTTC. It encodes CASSGPTRTYEQYF.

The rearrangement uses TRBV12-3 or TRBV12-4 and TRBJ2-7, with 7 positions matching TRBD1. The CDR3 runs 12 residues. Trimming cost V 6 bases and J 4 bases; bases outside gene matches: 3. The CDR3 bases are TGTGCCAGCAGCCGCAGGGGGTACGAGCAGTACTTC. Residues: CASSRRGYEQYF.

The rearrangement links TRBV2 to TRBJ1-1; no reliable D call. There are 15 residues in the CDR3. Deletions cut 2 bases from V and 3 bases from J, with 13 bases between. Germline values: CDR1 SNHLY, CDR2 FYNNEI. CDR3 nucleotide sequence: TGTGCCAGCAGTGAATGGGGAGGATTTGACACTGAAGCTTTCTTT. As protein: CASSEWGGFDTEAFF.

In this sample, this clone turned up once. The chain has TRBV5-6 and TRBJ2-3; TRBD2 matches 12 bases. Germline V gene lookup returns CDR1 SGHDT and CDR2 YYEEEE. With V trimmed by 0 bases and J by 3 bases, 2 bases remained unmatched. CDR3 size: 16 residues. Written as DNA, the CDR3 is TGTGCCAGCAGCTTGGGACTAGCGGGAGTGACAGATACGCAGTATTTT. The encoded protein is CASSLGLAGVTDTQYF.

The chain joins TRBV3-1 (or the pseudogene TRBV3-2) to TRBJ1-1; 7 bases align to TRBD1. Trimming cost V 4 bases and J 0 bases; bases outside gene matches: 5. Germline V gene lookup returns CDR1 LGHDT and CDR2 YNNKEL (reference sequence). CDR3 length equals 15 residues. The CDR3 is CASSPRGSMNTEAFF. DNA of the CDR3: TGTGCCAGCAGCCCCAGGGGGAGTATGAACACTGAAGCTTTCTTT.

V and J are TRBV3-1 (or the pseudogene TRBV3-2) and TRBJ1-1; D possibly corresponds to TRBD1 (5 bases). Between the trimmed V and J ends, which lost 3 bases and 5 bases, there was a span of 16 bases. The CDR3 runs 15 residues. Germline V gene lookup returns CDR1 LGHDT and CDR2 YNNKEL (reference sequence). In nucleotides, the CDR3 is TGTGCCAGCAGCCATATGGACATAAAGGGGACTGAAGCTTTCTTT. Protein product: CASSHMDIKGTEAFF.

The rearrangement links TRBV7-2 to TRBJ2-3; possible D gene TRBD1, 5 bases. The V and J ends lost 3 bases and 4 bases respectively, with 11 bases between them. In germline, CDR1 is SGHTA, CDR2 FQGNSA. There are 14 residues in the CDR3. CDR3 DNA: TGTGCCAGCAGCTTCGAACAGGCCGCAGATACGCAGTATTTT. Its translation is CASSFEQAADTQYF. Full variable domain (remainder filled in from reference TRBV7-2 and TRBJ2-3): GAGVSQSPSNKVTEKGKDVELRCDPISGHTALYWYRQSLGQGLEFLIYFQGNSAPDKSGLPSDRFSAERTGGSVSTLTIQRTQQEDSAVYLCASSFEQAADTQYFGPGTRLTVL.

V is TRBV27 and J is TRBJ2-7; 11 bases are a match to TRBD1. In germline, CDR1 is MNHEY, CDR2 SMNVEV (reference sequence). The CDR3 is 17 residues long. V shed 5 bases, J shed 1 base, and the junction held 10 bases outside the gene matches. CDR3: CASSPTNGTGGSYEQYF. The CDR3 DNA follows: TGTGCCAGCAGTCCTACTAATGGGACAGGGGGGTCCTACGAGCAGTACTTC.

This chain joins TRBV5-1 and TRBJ1-1; D is possibly TRBD1 (6 bases). This CDR3 has 14 amino acids. V was shortened by 4 bases and J by 1 base, with 11 bases between the two germline ends. The germline CDR1 and CDR2 sequences are SGHRS and YFSETQ. Here the CDR3 reads CASSPGHQNTEAFF. The CDR3 nucleotides are TGCGCCAGCAGCCCGGGACACCAGAACACTGAAGCTTTCTTT.

This clone has just a few counts. Other DNA sequences in the same sample also yield this CDR3. This CDR3 is CASSLRTQNTEAFF. The CDR3 nucleotides are TGTGCCAGCAGCTTAAGGACTCAGAACACTGAAGCTTTCTTT. The chain is built from TRBV5-6 and TRBJ1-1, with no clear D. Trimming stripped 2 bases from V and 1 base from J, with 9 bases between. This CDR3 region has 14 residues. Per the germline V gene, CDR1 is SGHDT and CDR2 is YYEEEE.